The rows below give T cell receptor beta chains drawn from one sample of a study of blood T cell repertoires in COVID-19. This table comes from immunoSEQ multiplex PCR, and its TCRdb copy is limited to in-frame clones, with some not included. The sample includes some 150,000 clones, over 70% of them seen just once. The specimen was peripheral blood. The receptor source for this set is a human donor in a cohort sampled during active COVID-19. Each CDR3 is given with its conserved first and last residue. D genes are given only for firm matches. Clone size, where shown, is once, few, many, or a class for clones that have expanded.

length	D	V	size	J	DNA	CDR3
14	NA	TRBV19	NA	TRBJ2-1	TGTGCCAGTAGTAGGGGGGGCAGGGTCAATGAGCAGTTCTTC	CASSRGGRVNEQFF
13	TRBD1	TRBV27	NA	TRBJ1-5	TGTGCCAGCACCCCGTACAGGGGTCAGCCCCAGCATTTT	CASTPYRGQPQHF
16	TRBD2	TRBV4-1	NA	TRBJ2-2	TGCGCCAGCAGCTCCTATGTTCGTAGCGGGAGAGGGGAGCTGTTTTTT	CASSSYVRSGRGELFF
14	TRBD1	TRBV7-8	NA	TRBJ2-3	TGTGCCAGCAGCCTAGGACAGGGGTTGGATACGCAGTATTTT	CASSLGQGLDTQYF
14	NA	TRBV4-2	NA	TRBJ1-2	TGTGCCAGCAGCCAAGAGGCCAGGGACTATGGCTACACCTTC	CASSQEARDYGYTF
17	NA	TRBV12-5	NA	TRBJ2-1	TGTGCTAGTGGTTTGCCGAGAGCGTTGGGGCGGTACAATGAGCAGTTCTTC	CASGLPRALGRYNEQFF
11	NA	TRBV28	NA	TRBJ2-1	TGTGCCAGCAGTCTAAGCTATGAGCAGTTCTTC	CASSLSYEQFF
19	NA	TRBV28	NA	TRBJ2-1	TGTGCCAGCAGTTTTAGGGGCCCGGGACACTCCCTAAGGTACAATGAGCAGTTCTTC	CASSFRGPGHSLRYNEQFF
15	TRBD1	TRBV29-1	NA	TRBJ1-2	TGCAGCGTACTTACACAGACAGGGTTGTACTATGGCTACACCTTC	CSVLTQTGLYYGYTF
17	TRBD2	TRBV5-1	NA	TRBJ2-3	TGCGCCAGCAGCTTGGGCGGACTAGCGGCGAACACAGATACGCAGTATTTT	CASSLGGLAANTDTQYF
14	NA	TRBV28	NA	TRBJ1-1	TGTGCCAGCGGGGGGGCTCGTCGAGACACTGAAGCTTTCTTT	CASGGARRDTEAFF
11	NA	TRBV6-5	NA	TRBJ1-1	TGTGCCAGCATGGAGACTACTGAAGCTTTCTTT	CASMETTEAFF
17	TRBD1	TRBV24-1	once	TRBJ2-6	TGTGCCACCAGACCCGGGACAGGCACTTCTGGGGCCAACGTCCTGACTTTC	CATRPGTGTSGANVLTF
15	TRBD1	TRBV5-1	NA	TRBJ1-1	TGCGCCAGCAGCCCGGGACAGGGCCGACTCACTGAAGCTTTCTTT	CASSPGQGRLTEAFF
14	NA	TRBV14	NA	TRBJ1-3	TGTGCCAGCAGCCAAGATAACTCTGGAAACACCATATATTTT	CASSQDNSGNTIYF
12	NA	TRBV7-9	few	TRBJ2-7	TGTGCCAGCAGCCGACAGCTGTACGAGCAGTACTTC	CASSRQLYEQYF
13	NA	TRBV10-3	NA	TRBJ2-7	TGTGCCATCAGGGGGGGATCGGAGGACGAGCAGTACTTC	CAIRGGSEDEQYF